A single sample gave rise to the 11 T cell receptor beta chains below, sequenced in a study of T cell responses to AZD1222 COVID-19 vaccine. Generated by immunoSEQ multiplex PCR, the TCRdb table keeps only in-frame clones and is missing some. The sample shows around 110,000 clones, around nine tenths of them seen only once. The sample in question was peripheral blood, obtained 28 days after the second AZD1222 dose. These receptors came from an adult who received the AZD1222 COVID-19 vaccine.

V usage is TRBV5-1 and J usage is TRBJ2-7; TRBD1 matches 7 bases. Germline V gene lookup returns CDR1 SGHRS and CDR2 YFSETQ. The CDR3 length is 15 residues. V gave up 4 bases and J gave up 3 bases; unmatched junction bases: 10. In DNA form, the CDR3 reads TGCGCCAGCAGCCTAGGGACAGCGGTGGACTACGAGCAGTACTTC. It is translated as CASSLGTAVDYEQYF.

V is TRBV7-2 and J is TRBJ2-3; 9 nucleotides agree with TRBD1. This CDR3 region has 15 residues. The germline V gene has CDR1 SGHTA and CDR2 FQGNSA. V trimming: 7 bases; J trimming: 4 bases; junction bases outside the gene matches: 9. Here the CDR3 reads CASTFMGQGSDTQYF. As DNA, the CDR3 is TGTGCCAGCACCTTTATGGGACAGGGTTCAGATACGCAGTATTTT.

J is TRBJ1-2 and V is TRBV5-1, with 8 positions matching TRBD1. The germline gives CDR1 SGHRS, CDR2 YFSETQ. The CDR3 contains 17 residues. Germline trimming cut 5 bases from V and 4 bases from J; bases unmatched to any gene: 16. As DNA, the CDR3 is TGCGCCAGCAGTGGGGGACAGGAGACCCCGATGGGCTATGGCTACACCTTC. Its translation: CASSGGQETPMGYGYTF.

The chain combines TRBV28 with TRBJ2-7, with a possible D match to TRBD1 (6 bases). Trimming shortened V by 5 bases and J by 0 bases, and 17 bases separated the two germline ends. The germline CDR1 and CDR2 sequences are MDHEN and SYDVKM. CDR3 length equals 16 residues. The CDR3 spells CASSLLKGVSSYEQYF. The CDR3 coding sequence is TGTGCCAGCAGTCTCCTCAAGGGGGTGAGCTCCTACGAGCAGTACTTC. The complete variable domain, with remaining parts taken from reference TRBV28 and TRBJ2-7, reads DVKVTQSSRYLVKRTGEKVFLECVQDMDHENMFWYRQDPGLGLRLIYFSYDVKMKEKGDIPEGYSVSREKKERFSLILESASTNQTSMYLCASSLLKGVSSYEQYFGPGTRLTVT.

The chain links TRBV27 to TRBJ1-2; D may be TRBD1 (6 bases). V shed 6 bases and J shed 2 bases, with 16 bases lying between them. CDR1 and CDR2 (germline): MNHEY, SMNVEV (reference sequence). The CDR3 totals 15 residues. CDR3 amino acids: CASSPARGQNYGYTF. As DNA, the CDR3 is TGTGCCAGCAGCCCGGCGCGGGGGCAGAACTATGGCTACACCTTC.

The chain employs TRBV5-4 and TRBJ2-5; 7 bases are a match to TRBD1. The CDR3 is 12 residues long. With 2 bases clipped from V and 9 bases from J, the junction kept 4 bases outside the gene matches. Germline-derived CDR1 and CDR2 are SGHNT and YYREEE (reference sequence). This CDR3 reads CASSLGGPPQYF. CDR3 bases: TGTGCCAGCAGCTTAGGGGGCCCACCCCAGTACTTC.

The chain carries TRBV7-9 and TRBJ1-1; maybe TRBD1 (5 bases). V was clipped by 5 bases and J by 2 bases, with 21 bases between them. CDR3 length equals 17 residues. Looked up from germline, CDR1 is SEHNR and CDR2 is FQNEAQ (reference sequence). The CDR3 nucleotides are TGTGCCAGCAGCCGAGAGGAGATGGGGGGAGGAAACACTGAAGCTTTCTTT. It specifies CASSREEMGGGNTEAFF.

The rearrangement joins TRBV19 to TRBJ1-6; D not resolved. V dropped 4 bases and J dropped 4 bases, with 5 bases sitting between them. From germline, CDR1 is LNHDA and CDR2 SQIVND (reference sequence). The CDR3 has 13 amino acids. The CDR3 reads CASSRGYNSPLHF. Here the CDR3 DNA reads TGTGCCAGTAGTAGGGGTTATAATTCACCCCTCCACTTT.

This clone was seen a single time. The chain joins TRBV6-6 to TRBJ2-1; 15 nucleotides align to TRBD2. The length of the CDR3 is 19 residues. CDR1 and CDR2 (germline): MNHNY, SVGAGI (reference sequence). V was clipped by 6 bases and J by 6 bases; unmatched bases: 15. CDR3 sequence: CASSYPGTSGGRVFNEQFF. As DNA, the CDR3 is TGTGCCAGCAGCTATCCCGGGACTAGCGGGGGGCGGGTCTTCAATGAGCAGTTCTTC.

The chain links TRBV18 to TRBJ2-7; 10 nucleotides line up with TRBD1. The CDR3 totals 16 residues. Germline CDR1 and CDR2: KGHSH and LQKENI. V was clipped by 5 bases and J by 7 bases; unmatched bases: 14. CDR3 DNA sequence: TGTGCCAGCTCATCCCGGGTATCAGGACAGGGGGATGAGCAGTACTTC. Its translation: CASSSRVSGQGDEQYF.

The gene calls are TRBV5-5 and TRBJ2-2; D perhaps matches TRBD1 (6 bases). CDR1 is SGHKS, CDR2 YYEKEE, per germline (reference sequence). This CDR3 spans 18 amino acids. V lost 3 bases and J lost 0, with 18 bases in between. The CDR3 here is CASSSPTGTPANTGELFF. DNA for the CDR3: TGTGCCAGCAGCTCCCCTACCGGGACACCCGCGAACACCGGGGAGCTGTTTTTT.